Described below is a single T cell receptor (beta chain) sequence and its context. The sample is drawn from a study of shared clonotypes between healthy human individuals. Profiled with immunoSEQ multiplex PCR; TCRdb holds only in-frame clones, not every one. The data hold roughly 450,000 clones, with about four fifths observed a single time. There are 16 residues in the CDR3. V lost 5 bases to trimming and J lost 1 base, with 17 bases between them. Germline CDR1 reads SGHAT; CDR2 reads FQDESV (reference sequence). V is TRBV11-1 and J is TRBJ2-5; D assignment may be TRBD1 or TRBD2 (5 bases each). This receptor was identified in a woman aged 40 to 50 in good health. Some clones in this sample may be carry-over from other donors' samples. Sample: PBMCs. The CDR3 here is CASSISTGTPQETQYF. The CDR3 DNA sequence: TGTGCCAGCAGCATTTCAACCGGGACCCCCCAAGAGACCCAGTACTTC.